This entry features one TCR beta chain sequence. Its antigen is not yet known. Base qualities were left out, and no much larger clone turns up one base away. Here V drops 8 bases and J drops 0 bases, and the junction holds 6 bases not matched to any gene. The germline V gene sets CDR1 to MDHEN and CDR2 to SYDVKM. The CDR3 runs 14 residues from the cysteine to the phenylalanine. Solely the CDR3 DNA is kept, with 42 bases framed from the first base. Libraries were prepared through RT-PCR. Instrument on record: Illumina HiSeq 2500. TCRdb passed the public sequencing reads through fastp at Q25 and MiXCR, retaining productive beta sequences. Entries that share a CDR3 protein sequence are merged under the most common genes and DNA. The sample includes 250,000 to 350,000 distinct CDR3 sequences, with about 20% observed a single time. The ten largest make up under 13% of the sample. The record originates from a study of response to subunit inactivated influenza vaccine (dated by TCRdb to about 2018). About the study as a whole: The study used deep quantitative T cell receptor repertoire profiling to track responses to a trivalent subunit inactivated influenza vaccine. Points the paper makes about the study in general: The authors suggested that each seasonal influenza vaccination may recruit only a limited number of new T cells.

The sequence links TRBV28 to TRBJ2-7; TRBD2 matches 8 bases in the middle. The receptor was derived from a man in his fifties or sixties who received an inactivated influenza vaccine. Donor details come from another sample of the same person, matched by shared clones. The specimen was PBMCs from blood, collected less than 22 months after vaccination. The CDR3 protein sequence reads: CASLTGGGSYEQYF. The bases read TGTGCCAGCCTTACCGGGGGGGGCTCCTACGAGCAGTACTTC.